These 4 T cell receptor beta chains came from one sample sequenced in a study of blood T cell repertoires in COVID-19. Assay used: immunoSEQ multiplex PCR; TCRdb lists only in-frame clones, some missing. The sample lists 290,000 or so clones; approximately 82% were seen once. Sequenced material: PBMCs or T cells enriched from blood (not recorded which). Receptors originate from a man aged 35-49 years who had been exposed to COVID-19.

The rearrangement uses TRBV2 and TRBJ2-2; D may be TRBD2 (6 bases). The CDR3 sequence is 16 residues long. Trimming removed 4 bases at V and 5 bases at J, with 17 bases between. Looked up from germline, CDR1 is SNHLY and CDR2 is FYNNEI. For the CDR3, the DNA is TGTGCCAGCAGTGTAGGGCCCCCCGGGAGTACCGGGGAGCTGTTTTTT. Translation gives CASSVGPPGSTGELFF.

Comments on this clone: One junction end disagrees with the germline gene, perhaps due to a read error. This chain joins TRBV20-1 and TRBJ1-4; D remains ambiguous. The CDR3 consists of 11 residues. CDR1 is DFQATT, CDR2 SNEGSKA, per germline (reference sequence). CDR3 in amino acids: CSASMANRGLF. DNA of the CDR3: TGCAGTGCTAGTATGGCCAACCGCGGTCTTTTT.

The chain recombines TRBV24-1 with TRBJ1-5; a weak D match, TRBD1 (5 bases). The length of the CDR3 is 15 residues. Germline V CDR1 and CDR2: KGHDR, SFDVKD. V was trimmed by 5 bases and J by 6 bases, leaving 16 bases between them. The CDR3 bases are TGTGCCACCAGTGTGGAAGGGGCCCTCAGTCAGCCCCAGCATTTT. Its translation is CATSVEGALSQPQHF.

This chain links TRBV5-3 with TRBJ2-1, with TRBD2 matching over 13 bases. TRBV5-3 is an ORF; its function is uncertain. The CDR3 covers 15 residues. J was trimmed by 9 bases and V by 4 bases; bases with no gene match: 7. The CDR3, as DNA: TGTGCCAGAAGCCAAGGACTAGCGGGAGTTGTTGAGCAGTTCTTC. Translated, it gives CARSQGLAGVVEQFF.